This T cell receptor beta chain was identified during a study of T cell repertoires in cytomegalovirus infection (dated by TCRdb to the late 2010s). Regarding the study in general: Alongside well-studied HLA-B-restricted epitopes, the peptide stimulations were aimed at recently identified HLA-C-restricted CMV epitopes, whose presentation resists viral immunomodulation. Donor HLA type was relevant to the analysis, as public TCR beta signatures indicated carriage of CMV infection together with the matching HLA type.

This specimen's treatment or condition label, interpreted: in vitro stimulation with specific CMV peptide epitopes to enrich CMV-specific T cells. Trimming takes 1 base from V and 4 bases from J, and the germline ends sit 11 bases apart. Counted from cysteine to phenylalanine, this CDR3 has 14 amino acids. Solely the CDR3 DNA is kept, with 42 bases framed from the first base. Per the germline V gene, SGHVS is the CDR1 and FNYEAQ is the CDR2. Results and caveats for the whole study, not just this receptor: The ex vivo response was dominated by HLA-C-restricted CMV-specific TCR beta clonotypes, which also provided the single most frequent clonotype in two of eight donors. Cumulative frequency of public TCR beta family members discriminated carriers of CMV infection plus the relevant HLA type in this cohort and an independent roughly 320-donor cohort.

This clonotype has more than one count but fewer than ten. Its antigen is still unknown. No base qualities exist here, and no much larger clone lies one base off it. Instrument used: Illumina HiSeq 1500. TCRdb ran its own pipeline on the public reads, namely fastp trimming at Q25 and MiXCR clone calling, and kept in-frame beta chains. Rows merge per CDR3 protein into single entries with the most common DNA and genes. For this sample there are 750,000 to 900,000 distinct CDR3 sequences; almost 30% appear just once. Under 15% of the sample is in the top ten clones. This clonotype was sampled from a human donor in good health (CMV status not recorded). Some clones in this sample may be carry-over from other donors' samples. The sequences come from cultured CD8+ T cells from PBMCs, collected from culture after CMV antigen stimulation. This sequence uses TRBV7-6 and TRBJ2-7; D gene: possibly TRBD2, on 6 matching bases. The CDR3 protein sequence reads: CASSLVGSGYEQYF. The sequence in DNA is TGTGCCAGCAGCTTAGTTGGGAGCGGGTACGAGCAGTACTTC.